The 28 T cell receptor beta chains listed next were all sequenced from one sample in a study of blood T cell repertoires in COVID-19 (dated by TCRdb to about 2020). Receptor libraries were prepared by the immunoSEQ multiplex PCR assay. The immuneACCESS repertoire file appears here via TCRdb, limited to in-frame rearrangements. These files lack a portion of the clones; in checked studies, under half of the deficit traces to unresolved V genes, and the cause of the others is not known. Counted in this sample were tens of thousands of clones; more than 65% of them appeared once. Around 5.9% of the sample rests with the top ten. The sample consisted of peripheral blood. These receptors were collected from a woman between 55 and 75 years old with acute or convalescent COVID-19.

The rearrangement uses TRBV27 and TRBJ2-1; 8 bases are shared with TRBD1. The CDR3 runs 15 residues. Germline values: CDR1 MNHEY, CDR2 SMNVEV (reference sequence). The J segment lost 5 bases and the V segment lost 3 bases, leaving 6 bases of the junction unmatched. This chain's CDR3 is CASSFPGGRNNEQFF. The CDR3 region has the DNA TGTGCCAGCAGTTTCCCAGGGGGCAGGAACAATGAGCAGTTCTTC.

The CDR3: CASSQQSGLQGPGNTIYF. CDR3 bases: TGCGCCAGCAGCCAACAAAGTGGGTTACAGGGCCCTGGAAACACCATATATTTT. The gene calls are TRBV4-1 and TRBJ1-3; perhaps TRBD1 as D (6 bases). Trimming removed 2 bases from V and 2 bases from J, with 19 bases in between. Germline CDR1 reads MGHRA; CDR2 reads YSYEKL. The CDR3 is made up of 18 amino acids.

This chain links TRBV6-5 with TRBJ2-7; D gene uncertain. Trimming removed 2 bases at V and 1 base at J, with 15 bases between. The CDR3 covers 16 residues. In germline, CDR1 is MNHEY, CDR2 SVGAGI. The CDR3 nucleotides are TGTGCCAGCAGTTACGGGTTGCTACGGGTTTCCTACGAGCAGTACTTC. It encodes CASSYGLLRVSYEQYF.

The chain recombines TRBV13 with TRBJ1-1; D unclear. Trimming removed 1 base at V and 5 bases at J, with 5 bases between. The CDR3 runs 12 residues. Germline loops: CDR1 PRHDT, CDR2 FYEKMQ (reference sequence). CDR3 protein: CASSLARTEAFF. The DNA for the CDR3 is TGTGCCAGCAGCTTAGCGCGAACTGAAGCTTTCTTT.

The gene calls are TRBV6-5 and TRBJ2-3; tentative D call: TRBD2 (7 bases). In germline, CDR1 is MNHEY, CDR2 SVGAGI. V shed 8 bases and J shed 9 bases, with 15 bases lying between them. The CDR3 sequence is 12 residues long. As DNA, the CDR3 is TGTGCCAGCCCTAAAGGGGGGGGCACGCAGTATTTT. As protein: CASPKGGGTQYF.

This chain connects TRBV10-3 to TRBJ1-2; the D gene is possibly TRBD1 (5 bases). Per the germline V gene, CDR1 is ENHRY and CDR2 is SYGVKD. There are 14 residues in the CDR3. Trimming removed 4 bases from V and 4 bases from J, with 13 bases in between. The CDR3 spells CAISVRGEGYGYTF. CDR3 nucleotide sequence: TGTGCCATCAGTGTCCGGGGGGAGGGCTATGGCTACACCTTC.

The V and J genes are TRBV27 and TRBJ1-1, with a tentative D call TRBD1 (5 bases). Trimming removed 3 bases at V and 5 bases at J, with 10 bases between. Germline V lookup: CDR1 MNHEY, CDR2 SMNVEV (reference sequence). The CDR3 is 13 residues long. The CDR3 DNA reads as TGTGCCAGCAGTTTCGGGGGTGGTACTGAAGCTTTCTTT. Translating it yields CASSFGGGTEAFF.

In its sample, this clone was seen once. The chain has TRBV6-6 and TRBJ1-2; TRBD1 aligns across 10 bases. Germline V lookup: CDR1 MNHNY, CDR2 SVGAGI (reference sequence). J gave up 2 bases and V 7 bases, and 4 bases lay outside the gene matches. The length of the CDR3 is 14 residues. Written as DNA, the CDR3 is TGTGCCAGCACTTTGACAGGGGGCAACTATGGCTACACCTTC. Protein product: CASTLTGGNYGYTF.

The V gene is TRBV14, the J gene TRBJ2-6; D unclear. Germline V CDR1 and CDR2: SGHDN, FVKESK. The CDR3 extends over 15 amino acids. The V and J ends lost 6 bases and 0 bases respectively, with 9 bases between them. CDR3 in DNA: TGTGCCAGCAGGATCTCCAGCTCTGGGGCCAACGTCCTGACTTTC. Its translation is CASRISSSGANVLTF.

This chain connects TRBV18 to TRBJ1-6; 9 bases are a match to TRBD1. CDR3 length: 17 residues. V was clipped by 6 bases and J by 8 bases; unmatched bases: 14. The V gene's germline CDR1 is KGHSH and CDR2 LQKENI. The CDR3 nucleotides read TGTGCCAGCTCGTCCGGATCCGGGACAGGGCTAGATTCACCCCTCCACTTT. Translation: CASSSGSGTGLDSPLHF. The full variable domain, rest sourced from reference TRBV18 and TRBJ1-6, is NAGVMQNPRHLVRRRGQEARLRCSPMKGHSHVYWYRQLPEEGLKFMVYLQKENIIDESGMPKERFSAEFPKEGPSILRIQQVVRGDSAAYFCASSSGSGTGLDSPLHFGNGTRLTVT.

The chain uses TRBV4-1 and TRBJ2-3; no reliable D call. Per germline, CDR1 MGHRA and CDR2 YSYEKL. The CDR3 is 15 amino acids. The ends were cut back, 0 bases at V and 3 bases at J, with 10 bases in the middle. This chain's CDR3 is CASSQDNSLTDTQYF. CDR3 nucleotide sequence: TGCGCCAGCAGCCAAGATAACAGCCTTACAGATACGCAGTATTTT.

The rearrangement links TRBV6-5 to TRBJ1-5; tentatively, D is TRBD1 (5 bases). Trimming left V 6 bases short and J 2 bases short, with 8 bases between. Germline CDR1 MNHEY, CDR2 SVGAGI. The CDR3 runs 13 residues. CDR3 region: CASRTARNQPQHF. The CDR3 nucleotides are TGTGCCAGCAGGACAGCTCGCAATCAGCCCCAGCATTTT.

The rearrangement uses TRBV5-4 and TRBJ2-3, with D uncertain. Germline V gene sequence: CDR1 SGHNT, CDR2 YYREEE (reference sequence). V was trimmed by 1 base and J by 1 base, leaving 10 bases between them. There are 15 residues in the CDR3. Here the CDR3 DNA reads TGTGCCAGCAGCTTGAGAGCCGCGGGCACAGATACGCAGTATTTT. Amino acid sequence: CASSLRAAGTDTQYF.

The CDR3 sequence is CATSQGAWETQYF. The CDR3 DNA reads as TGTGCCACCAGTCAGGGGGCGTGGGAGACCCAGTACTTC. The chain combines TRBV24-1 with TRBJ2-5, with TRBD1 matching over 8 bases. The CDR3 has 13 residues. Germline V gene sequence: CDR1 KGHDR, CDR2 SFDVKD. With 6 bases clipped from V and 5 bases from J, the junction kept 4 bases outside the gene matches.

This chain links TRBV11-1 with TRBJ2-7; TRBD2 matches at 8 bases. CDR3 length: 14 residues. CDR1 and CDR2 from the germline V gene are SGHAT and FQDESV (reference sequence). V dropped 3 bases and J dropped 1; count of bases not matched to a gene: 2. CDR3 nucleotides: TGTGCCAGCAGCTTCTCTAGCGGGTCCTACGAGCAGTACTTC. Protein: CASSFSSGSYEQYF.

The chain links TRBV5-6 to TRBJ2-7, with 9 bases that match TRBD1. The CDR3 extends over 14 amino acids. V lost 2 bases and J lost 3; bases outside the gene matches: 3. Germline CDR1 SGHDT, CDR2 YYEEEE. CDR3 residues: CASSFRTGVYEQYF. CDR3 coding DNA: TGTGCCAGCAGCTTCCGGACAGGGGTCTACGAGCAGTACTTC.

The chain is built from TRBV5-1 and TRBJ2-1, with 7 bases lining up with TRBD2. Germline V gives CDR1 SGHRS, CDR2 YFSETQ. CDR3 length: 15 residues. Trimming at V came to 4 bases and at J to 4 bases, leaving 8 bases not matched to a gene. This CDR3 is CASSRNGGTYNEQFF. In DNA form, the CDR3 reads TGCGCCAGCAGCCGCAACGGGGGGACTTACAATGAGCAGTTCTTC.

This sequence joins TRBV12-3 or TRBV12-4 and TRBJ1-2; 7 bases map to TRBD1. With 3 bases clipped from V and 4 bases from J, the junction kept 2 bases outside the gene matches. This CDR3 is built from 13 residues. CDR3 nucleotide sequence: TGTGCCAGCAGTTTTCGGACAGGCTATGGCTACACCTTC. It codes for CASSFRTGYGYTF.

The chain carries TRBV21-1 and TRBJ2-1; the D segment call TRBD1 is taken from the table without a DNA check. TRBV21-1 has pseudogene status. The CDR3 loop spans 17 amino acids. The CDR3 coding sequence is TGTGCCAGCAGCAAACAAGGGGTCCGTAGCTCCTACAATGAGCAGTTCTTC. Residues: CASSKQGVRSSYNEQFF.

V is TRBV5-1 and J is TRBJ2-7, with 14 nucleotides matching TRBD2. The germline CDR1 and CDR2 sequences are SGHRS and YFSETQ. V dropped 4 bases and J dropped 4; count of bases not matched to a gene: 16. This CDR3 has 19 residues. The CDR3 loop reads CASSPRRTSGGPIDYEQYF. CDR3 nucleotides: TGCGCCAGCAGCCCTCGCCGGACTAGCGGGGGGCCCATCGATTACGAGCAGTACTTC. Full variable domain (rest looked up from reference TRBV5-1 and TRBJ2-7): KAGVTQTPRYLIKTRGQQVTLSCSPISGHRSVSWYQQTPGQGLQFLFEYFSETQRNKGNFPGRFSGRQFSNSRSEMNVSTLELGDSALYLCASSPRRTSGGPIDYEQYFGPGTRLTVT.

The gene calls are TRBV3-1 (or the pseudogene TRBV3-2) and TRBJ1-1; perhaps TRBD1 as D (6 bases). V was shortened by 4 bases and J by 0 bases, with 9 bases between the two germline ends. Germline V CDR1 and CDR2: LGHDT, YNNKEL (reference sequence). The CDR3 is 14 residues long. CDR3 region: CASSLQGLNTEAFF. The CDR3 DNA is TGTGCCAGCAGCCTACAGGGCTTGAACACTGAAGCTTTCTTT.

This clone was observed once. The V call is TRBV11-2, the J call TRBJ2-2; TRBD2 agrees at 9 bases. The CDR3 runs 13 residues. V shed 8 bases and J 8 bases; nucleotides not matched to a gene: 6. CDR1 is SGHAT, CDR2 FQNNGV, per germline. CDR3 protein: CASLGGGDGELFF. The CDR3 DNA sequence: TGTGCCAGCTTAGGCGGGGGGGATGGGGAGCTGTTTTTT.

CDR3 DNA sequence: TGTGCCAGCAGCTTACGCAGGGCTCACGAGCAGTACTTC. It is translated as CASSLRRAHEQYF. The V gene is TRBV7-3, the J gene TRBJ2-7; tentatively, D is TRBD1 (5 bases). The length of the CDR3 is 13 residues. Between the trimmed V and J ends, which lost 2 bases and 5 bases, there was a span of 10 bases. CDR1 SGHTA and CDR2 FQGTGA come from the germline V gene.

This rearrangement joins TRBV19 to TRBJ1-1, with TRBD1 identical over 8 bases. V lost 0 bases and J lost 1; bases outside the gene matches: 4. The CDR3 has 16 amino acids. Germline CDR1 reads LNHDA; CDR2 reads SQIVND (reference sequence). The DNA for the CDR3 is TGTGCCAGTAGTATAGATCAAGACAGGGGGAACACTGAAGCTTTCTTT. Its protein product is CASSIDQDRGNTEAFF.

The gene calls are TRBV7-2 and TRBJ2-7, with unresolved D. Germline lookup yields CDR1 SGHTA and CDR2 FQGNSA. V was trimmed by 1 base and J by 2 bases, leaving 9 bases between them. The CDR3 runs 14 residues. CDR3 amino acids: CASSLGLQAYEQYF. The CDR3 region has the DNA TGTGCCAGCAGCTTAGGGTTGCAGGCCTACGAGCAGTACTTC.

The sample holds one count of this clone. DNA for the CDR3: TGTGCCAGCGGTCTTCAGGGCGGCTATGGCTACACCTTC. Translated, it gives CASGLQGGYGYTF. The chain carries TRBV2 and TRBJ1-2; tentatively, D is TRBD1 (5 bases). The germline V gene encodes CDR1 SNHLY and CDR2 FYNNEI. This CDR3 is 13 amino acids long. Trimming removed 8 bases at V and 4 bases at J, with 14 bases between.

The chain combines TRBV27 with TRBJ1-1; D gene ambiguous. Germline V gives CDR1 MNHEY, CDR2 SMNVEV (reference sequence). Trimming shortened V by 6 bases and J by 3 bases, and 14 bases separated the two germline ends. The length of the CDR3 is 14 residues. The DNA of the CDR3 is TGTGCCAGCAGCCTTCGATTGAGTCACACTGAAGCTTTCTTT. Amino acids: CASSLRLSHTEAFF.

The chain joins TRBV11-2 to TRBJ1-1; 7 bases map to TRBD1. CDR3 length: 15 residues. CDR1 and CDR2 (germline): SGHAT, FQNNGV. J was trimmed by 11 bases and V by 2 bases; bases with no gene match: 14. The CDR3 reads CASSLRIGGGSSAFF. CDR3 nucleotide sequence: TGTGCCAGCAGCTTACGGATAGGAGGGGGCTCGTCGGCTTTCTTT.